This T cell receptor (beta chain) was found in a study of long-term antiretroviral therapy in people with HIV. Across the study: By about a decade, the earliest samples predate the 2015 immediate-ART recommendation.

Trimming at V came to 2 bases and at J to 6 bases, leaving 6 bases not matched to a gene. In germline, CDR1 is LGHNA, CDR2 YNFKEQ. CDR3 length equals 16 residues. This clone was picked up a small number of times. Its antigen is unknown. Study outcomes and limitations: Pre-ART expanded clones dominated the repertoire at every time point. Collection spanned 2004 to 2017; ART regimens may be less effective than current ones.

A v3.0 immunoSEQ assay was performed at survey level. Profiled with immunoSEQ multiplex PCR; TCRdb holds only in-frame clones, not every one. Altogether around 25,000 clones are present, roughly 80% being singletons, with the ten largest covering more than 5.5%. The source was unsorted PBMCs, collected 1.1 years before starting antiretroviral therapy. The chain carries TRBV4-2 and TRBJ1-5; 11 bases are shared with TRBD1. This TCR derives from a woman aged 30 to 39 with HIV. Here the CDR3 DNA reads TGTGCCAGCAGCCAATCTACCGGGACAGGGGGTCAGCCCCAGCATTTT. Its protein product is CASSQSTGTGGQPQHF.